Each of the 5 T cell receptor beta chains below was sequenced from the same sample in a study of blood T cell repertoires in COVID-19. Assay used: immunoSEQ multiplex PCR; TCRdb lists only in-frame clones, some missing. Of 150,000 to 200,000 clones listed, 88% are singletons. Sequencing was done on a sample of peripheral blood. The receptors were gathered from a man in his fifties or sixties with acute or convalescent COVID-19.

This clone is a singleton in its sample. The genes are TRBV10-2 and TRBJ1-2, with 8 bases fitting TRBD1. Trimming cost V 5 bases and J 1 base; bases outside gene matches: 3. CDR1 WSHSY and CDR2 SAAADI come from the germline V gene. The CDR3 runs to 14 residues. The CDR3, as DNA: TGCGCCAGCAGTCTGGACAGGGATAACTATGGCTACACCTTC. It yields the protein CASSLDRDNYGYTF.

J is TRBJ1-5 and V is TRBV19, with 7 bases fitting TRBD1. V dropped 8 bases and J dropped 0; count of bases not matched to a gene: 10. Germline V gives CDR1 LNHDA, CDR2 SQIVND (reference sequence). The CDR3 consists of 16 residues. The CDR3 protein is CASPGEDRISNQPQHF. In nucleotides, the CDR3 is TGTGCCAGTCCAGGAGAGGACAGGATTAGCAATCAGCCCCAGCATTTT.

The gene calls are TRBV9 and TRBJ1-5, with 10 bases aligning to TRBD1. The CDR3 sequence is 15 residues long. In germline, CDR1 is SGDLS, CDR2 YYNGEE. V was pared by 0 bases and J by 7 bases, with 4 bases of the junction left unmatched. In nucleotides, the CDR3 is TGTGCCAGCAGCGTAGGACAGGGGGCTGGCCAGCCCCAGCATTTT. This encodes CASSVGQGAGQPQHF.

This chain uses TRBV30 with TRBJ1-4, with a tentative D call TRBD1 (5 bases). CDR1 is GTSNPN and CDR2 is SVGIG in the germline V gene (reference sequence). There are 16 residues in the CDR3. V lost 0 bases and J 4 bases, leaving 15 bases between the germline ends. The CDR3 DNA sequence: TGTGCCTGGAGTGTGGGGCAGCCAACGGGTAATGAAAAACTGTTTTTT. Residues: CAWSVGQPTGNEKLFF.

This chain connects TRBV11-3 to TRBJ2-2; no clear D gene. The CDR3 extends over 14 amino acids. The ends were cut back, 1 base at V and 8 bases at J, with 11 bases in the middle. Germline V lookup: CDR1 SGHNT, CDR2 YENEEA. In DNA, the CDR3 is TGTGCCAGCAGCTTAGTAGGAGACCTAGGGGAGCTGTTTTTT. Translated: CASSLVGDLGELFF.